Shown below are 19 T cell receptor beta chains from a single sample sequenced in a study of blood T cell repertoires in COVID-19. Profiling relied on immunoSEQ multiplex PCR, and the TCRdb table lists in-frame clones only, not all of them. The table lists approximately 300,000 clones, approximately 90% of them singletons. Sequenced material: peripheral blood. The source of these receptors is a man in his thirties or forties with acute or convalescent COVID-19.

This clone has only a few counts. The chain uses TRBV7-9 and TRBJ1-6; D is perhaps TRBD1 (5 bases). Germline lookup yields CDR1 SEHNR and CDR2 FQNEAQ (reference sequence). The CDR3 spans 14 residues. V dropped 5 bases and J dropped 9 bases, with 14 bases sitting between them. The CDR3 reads CASSTQEWSSPLHF. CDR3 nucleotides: TGTGCCAGCAGCACACAGGAGTGGAGTTCACCCCTCCACTTT.

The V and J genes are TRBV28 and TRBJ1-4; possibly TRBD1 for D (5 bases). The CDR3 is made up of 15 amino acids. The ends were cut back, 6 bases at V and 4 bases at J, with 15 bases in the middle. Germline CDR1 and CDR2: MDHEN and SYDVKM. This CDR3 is CASSNPGLGNEKLFF. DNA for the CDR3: TGTGCCAGCAGCAACCCAGGGCTAGGTAATGAAAAACTGTTTTTT.

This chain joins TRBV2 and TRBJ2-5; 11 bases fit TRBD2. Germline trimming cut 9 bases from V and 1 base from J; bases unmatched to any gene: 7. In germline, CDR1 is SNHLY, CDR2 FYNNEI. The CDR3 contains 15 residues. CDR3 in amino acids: CASNRLAGPQETQYF. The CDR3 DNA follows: TGTGCCAGTAATCGACTAGCGGGGCCCCAAGAGACCCAGTACTTC.

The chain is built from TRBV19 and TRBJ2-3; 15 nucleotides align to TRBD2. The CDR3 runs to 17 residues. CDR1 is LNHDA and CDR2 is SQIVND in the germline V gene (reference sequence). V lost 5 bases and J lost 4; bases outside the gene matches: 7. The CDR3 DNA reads TGTGCCAGTAGTTGGACTAGCGGGGGGGCTATTGCAGATACGCAGTATTTT. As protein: CASSWTSGGAIADTQYF. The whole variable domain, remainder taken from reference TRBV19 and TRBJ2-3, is DGGITQSPKYLFRKEGQNVTLSCEQNLNHDAMYWYRQDPGQGLRLIYYSQIVNDFQKGDIAEGYSVSREKKESFPLTVTSAQKNPTAFYLCASSWTSGGAIADTQYFGPGTRLTVL.

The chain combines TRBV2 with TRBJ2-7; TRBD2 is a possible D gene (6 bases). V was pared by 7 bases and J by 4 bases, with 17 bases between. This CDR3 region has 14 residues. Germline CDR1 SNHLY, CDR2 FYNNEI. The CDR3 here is CASTGPGSTYEQYF. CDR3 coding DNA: TGTGCCAGCACCGGCCCCGGGAGCACATACGAGCAGTACTTC.

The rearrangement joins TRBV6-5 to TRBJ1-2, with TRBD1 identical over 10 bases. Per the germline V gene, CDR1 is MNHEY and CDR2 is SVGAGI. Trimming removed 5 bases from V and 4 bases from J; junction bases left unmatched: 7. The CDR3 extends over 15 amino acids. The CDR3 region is CASSPRQGAGYGYTF. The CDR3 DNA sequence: TGTGCCAGCAGTCCCCGACAGGGGGCCGGCTATGGCTACACCTTC.

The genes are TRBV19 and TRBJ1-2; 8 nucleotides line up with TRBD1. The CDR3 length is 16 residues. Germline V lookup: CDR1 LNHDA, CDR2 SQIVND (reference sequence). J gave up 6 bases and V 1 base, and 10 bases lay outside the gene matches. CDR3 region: CASSIGGQGRLDGYTF. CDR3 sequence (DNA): TGTGCCAGTAGTATAGGTGGACAGGGAAGGTTGGATGGCTACACCTTC.

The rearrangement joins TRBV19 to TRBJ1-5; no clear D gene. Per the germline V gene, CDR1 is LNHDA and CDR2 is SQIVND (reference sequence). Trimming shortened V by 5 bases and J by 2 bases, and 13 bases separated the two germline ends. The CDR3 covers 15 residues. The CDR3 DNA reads TGTGCCAGTAGTCAAGAAAGCCGAGGCAATCAGCCCCAGCATTTT. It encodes CASSQESRGNQPQHF.

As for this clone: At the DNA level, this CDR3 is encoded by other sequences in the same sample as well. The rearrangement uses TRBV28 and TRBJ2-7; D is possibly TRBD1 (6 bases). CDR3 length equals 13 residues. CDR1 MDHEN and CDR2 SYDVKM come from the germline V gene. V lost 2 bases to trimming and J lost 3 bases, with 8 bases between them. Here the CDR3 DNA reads TGTGCCAGCAGTTTAGGACAGCTCTACGAGCAGTACTTC. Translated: CASSLGQLYEQYF.

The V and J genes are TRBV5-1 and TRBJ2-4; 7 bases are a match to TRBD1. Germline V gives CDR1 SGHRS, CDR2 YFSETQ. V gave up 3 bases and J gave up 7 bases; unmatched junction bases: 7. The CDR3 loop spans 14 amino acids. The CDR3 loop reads CASSSVTGENIQYF. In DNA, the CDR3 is TGCGCCAGCAGCTCGGTAACAGGGGAGAACATTCAGTACTTC.

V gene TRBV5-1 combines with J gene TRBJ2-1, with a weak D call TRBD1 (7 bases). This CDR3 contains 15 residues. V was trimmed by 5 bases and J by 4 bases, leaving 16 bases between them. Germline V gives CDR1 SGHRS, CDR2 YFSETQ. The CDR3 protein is CASRFRAGGYNEQFF. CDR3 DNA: TGCGCCAGCAGATTCCGGGCAGGGGGGTACAATGAGCAGTTCTTC.

CDR3 amino acids: CASSPGTSGIEQFF. CDR3 sequence (DNA): TGTGCCAGCAGTCCCGGGACTAGCGGGATCGAGCAGTTCTTC. V usage is TRBV27 and J usage is TRBJ2-1, with 13 bases matching TRBD2. The CDR3 contains 14 residues. The germline gives CDR1 MNHEY, CDR2 SMNVEV (reference sequence). J was trimmed by 10 bases and V by 5 bases; bases with no gene match: 5.

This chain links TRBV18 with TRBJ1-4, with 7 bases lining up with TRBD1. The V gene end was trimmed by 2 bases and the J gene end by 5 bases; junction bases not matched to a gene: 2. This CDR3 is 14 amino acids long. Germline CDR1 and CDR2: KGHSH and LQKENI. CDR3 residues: CASSPGTANEKLFF. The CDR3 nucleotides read TGTGCCAGCTCACCAGGGACAGCAAATGAAAAACTGTTTTTT.

CDR3 in DNA: TGTGCCAGCAGCATTCGACAGATAAAAACGAGCAATGAGCAGTTCTTC. Translation gives CASSIRQIKTSNEQFF. The V call is TRBV21-1, the J call TRBJ2-1; TRBD1 is the table's D call and was not checked against the DNA. TRBV21-1 is flagged as a pseudogene. This CDR3 has 16 amino acids.

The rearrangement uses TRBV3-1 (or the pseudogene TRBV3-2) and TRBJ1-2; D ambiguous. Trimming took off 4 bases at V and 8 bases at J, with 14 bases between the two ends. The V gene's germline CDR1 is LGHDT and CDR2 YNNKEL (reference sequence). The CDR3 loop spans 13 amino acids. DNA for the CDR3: TGTGCCAGCAGCCCCGGGGAAGCCCGGGGCTACACCTTC. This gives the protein CASSPGEARGYTF.

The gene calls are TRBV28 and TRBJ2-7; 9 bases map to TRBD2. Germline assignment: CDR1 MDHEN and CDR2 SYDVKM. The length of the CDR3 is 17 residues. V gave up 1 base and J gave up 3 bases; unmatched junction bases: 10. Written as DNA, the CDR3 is TGTGCCAGCAGTTTATCAAGGGGGAGTAGCGGGAGCTACGAGCAGTACTTC. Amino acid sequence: CASSLSRGSSGSYEQYF. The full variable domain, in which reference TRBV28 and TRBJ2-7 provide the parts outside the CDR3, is DVKVTQSSRYLVKRTGEKVFLECVQDMDHENMFWYRQDPGLGLRLIYFSYDVKMKEKGDIPEGYSVSREKKERFSLILESASTNQTSMYLCASSLSRGSSGSYEQYFGPGTRLTVT.

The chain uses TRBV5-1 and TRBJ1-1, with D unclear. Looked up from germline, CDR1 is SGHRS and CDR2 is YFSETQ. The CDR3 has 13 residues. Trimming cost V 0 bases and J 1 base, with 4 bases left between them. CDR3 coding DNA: TGCGCCAGCAGCTTGGACAAGAACACTGAAGCTTTCTTT. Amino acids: CASSLDKNTEAFF.

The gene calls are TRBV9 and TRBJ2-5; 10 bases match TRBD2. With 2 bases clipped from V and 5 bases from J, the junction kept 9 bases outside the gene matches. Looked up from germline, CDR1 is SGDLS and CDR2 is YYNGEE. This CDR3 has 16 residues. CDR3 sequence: CASSVAATSGMETQYF. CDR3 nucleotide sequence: TGTGCCAGCAGCGTCGCAGCTACTAGCGGGATGGAGACCCAGTACTTC.

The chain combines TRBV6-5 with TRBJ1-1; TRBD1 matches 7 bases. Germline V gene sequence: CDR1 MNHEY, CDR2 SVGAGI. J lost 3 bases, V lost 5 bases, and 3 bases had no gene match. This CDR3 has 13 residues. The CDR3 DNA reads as TGTGCCAGCAGTAAACAGGGGTACACTGAAGCTTTCTTT. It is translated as CASSKQGYTEAFF.